The rows below give T cell receptor beta chains drawn from one sample of a study of chemoradiotherapy in HPV16-positive cancers. Repertoires were generated with immunoSEQ multiplex PCR, while TCRdb's copy carries only in-frame clones and drops some. Counted here are tens of thousands of clones, about 89% occurring once; the ten biggest clones make up 3.1%. Material: blood, obtained from a patient who underwent chemoradiotherapy. The receptors were gathered from a human donor with HPV-associated anogenital cancer. Both conserved end residues are part of each CDR3.

V | CDR3
TRBV9 | CASSFRGGETQYF
TRBV10-3 | CAISEYEGQDTQYF
TRBV7-8 | CASSLAPGVGTEAFF
TRBV5-1 | CASSPDLGVTGELFF
TRBV6-1 | CASDFMNTEAFF
TRBV4-2 | CASSQDEAGGTYEQYF
TRBV7-9 | CASSLGGGVSNQPQHF
TRBV29-1 | CSVDASSSTDTQYF
TRBV5-1 | CASTPPSYNEQFF
TRBV5-4 | CASSWGTITDTQYF
TRBV9 | CASSVASQLNTEAFF
TRBV6-6 | CASSSGESTDTQYF
TRBV7-2 | CASSPGGGLNSPLHF
TRBV12-5 | CASGFPQNPTAKAFF
TRBV18 | CASSPQGGAGHTEAFF
TRBV9 | CASSYEAGQMNTEAFF
TRBV9 | CASSVAGVRQGVAGANVLTF
TRBV7-9 | CASSLRDRDYGYTF
TRBV4-1 | CASSSQGENIQYF
TRBV6-4 | CASSDSRASGELFF
TRBV9 | CASSVERGSEQFF
TRBV9 | CASSLELSTQYF
TRBV6-4 | CASSEGVGGTEQFF
TRBV18 | CASSPLGTGGSGNTIYF
TRBV5-1 | CASSLQGWGDTQYF
TRBV14 | CASSQGIRDSPLHF
TRBV7-9 | CASTPQGRGDTQYF
TRBV20-1 | CSVQPNTEAFF
TRBV29-1 | CSVDSRGRAYNEQFF
TRBV11-2 | CASSLAATEAFF
TRBV7-6 | CASSLPLTGAFNTGELFF
TRBV29-1 | CSVEDYEQYF
TRBV21-1 | CASNLEAFF
TRBV18 | CASSPGQGATYEQYF
TRBV5-1 | CASSLRGGGTDTQYF
TRBV30 | CAWSKDSRTEAFF
TRBV6-6 | CASSYSGAPYEQYF
TRBV4-3 | CASSQSALAGYNEQFF
TRBV9 | CASSVGSGGADTQYF
TRBV7-2 | CASSLAVLTGNNYGYTF
TRBV7-2 | CASSMDRGNSPLHF
TRBV6-6 | CASRVGRDQPQHF
TRBV9 | CASSPGQPGNTIYF